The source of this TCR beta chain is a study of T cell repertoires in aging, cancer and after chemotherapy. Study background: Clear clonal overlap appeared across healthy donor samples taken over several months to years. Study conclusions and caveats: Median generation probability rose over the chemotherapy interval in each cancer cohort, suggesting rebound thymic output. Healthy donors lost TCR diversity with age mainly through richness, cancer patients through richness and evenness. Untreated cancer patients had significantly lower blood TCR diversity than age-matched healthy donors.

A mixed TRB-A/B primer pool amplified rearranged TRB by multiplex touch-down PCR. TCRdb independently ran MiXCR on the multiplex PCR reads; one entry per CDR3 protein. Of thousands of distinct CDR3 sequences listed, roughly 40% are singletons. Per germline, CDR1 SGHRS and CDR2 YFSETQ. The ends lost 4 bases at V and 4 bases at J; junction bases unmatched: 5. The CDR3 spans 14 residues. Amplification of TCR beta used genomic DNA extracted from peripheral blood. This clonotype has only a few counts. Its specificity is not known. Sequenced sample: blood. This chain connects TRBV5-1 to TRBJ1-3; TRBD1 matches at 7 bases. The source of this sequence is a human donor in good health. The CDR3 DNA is TGCGCCAGCAGCCGGGACAGCTACGGAAACACCATATATTTT. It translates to CASSRDSYGNTIYF.